This TCR beta chain was identified in a study of CD4 T cells in relation to SARS-CoV-2 and coronaviruses. Germline V gene lookup returns CDR1 MNHNS and CDR2 SASEGT. Trimming took 0 bases from V and 4 from J, leaving 16 bases between them. This CDR3 is built from 16 residues. This clone was observed once. Antigen: not known. Sequencing was performed with immunoSEQ multiplex PCR; in TCRdb, only in-frame clones are kept and a portion is missing. The table has 40,000 or so clones, 82% seen once; the top ten hold 4.5%. Study-wide findings and caveats: Each donor contributed either pre-pandemic or post-infection samples, not both. According to naive versus memory sequencing, detected responses are memory recall, not newly primed.

This clonotype was sampled from an adult with COVID-19. The gene calls are TRBV6-1 and TRBJ2-7; no clear D. Material: naive CD4+ T cells from PBMCs, cultured in vitro. Stated subset: naive CD4+ T cells isolated by negative enrichment. The CDR3 DNA reads TGTGCCAGCAGTGAAGCTTTTACCGACGTGGGTTACGAGCAGTACTTC. Its translation is CASSEAFTDVGYEQYF.